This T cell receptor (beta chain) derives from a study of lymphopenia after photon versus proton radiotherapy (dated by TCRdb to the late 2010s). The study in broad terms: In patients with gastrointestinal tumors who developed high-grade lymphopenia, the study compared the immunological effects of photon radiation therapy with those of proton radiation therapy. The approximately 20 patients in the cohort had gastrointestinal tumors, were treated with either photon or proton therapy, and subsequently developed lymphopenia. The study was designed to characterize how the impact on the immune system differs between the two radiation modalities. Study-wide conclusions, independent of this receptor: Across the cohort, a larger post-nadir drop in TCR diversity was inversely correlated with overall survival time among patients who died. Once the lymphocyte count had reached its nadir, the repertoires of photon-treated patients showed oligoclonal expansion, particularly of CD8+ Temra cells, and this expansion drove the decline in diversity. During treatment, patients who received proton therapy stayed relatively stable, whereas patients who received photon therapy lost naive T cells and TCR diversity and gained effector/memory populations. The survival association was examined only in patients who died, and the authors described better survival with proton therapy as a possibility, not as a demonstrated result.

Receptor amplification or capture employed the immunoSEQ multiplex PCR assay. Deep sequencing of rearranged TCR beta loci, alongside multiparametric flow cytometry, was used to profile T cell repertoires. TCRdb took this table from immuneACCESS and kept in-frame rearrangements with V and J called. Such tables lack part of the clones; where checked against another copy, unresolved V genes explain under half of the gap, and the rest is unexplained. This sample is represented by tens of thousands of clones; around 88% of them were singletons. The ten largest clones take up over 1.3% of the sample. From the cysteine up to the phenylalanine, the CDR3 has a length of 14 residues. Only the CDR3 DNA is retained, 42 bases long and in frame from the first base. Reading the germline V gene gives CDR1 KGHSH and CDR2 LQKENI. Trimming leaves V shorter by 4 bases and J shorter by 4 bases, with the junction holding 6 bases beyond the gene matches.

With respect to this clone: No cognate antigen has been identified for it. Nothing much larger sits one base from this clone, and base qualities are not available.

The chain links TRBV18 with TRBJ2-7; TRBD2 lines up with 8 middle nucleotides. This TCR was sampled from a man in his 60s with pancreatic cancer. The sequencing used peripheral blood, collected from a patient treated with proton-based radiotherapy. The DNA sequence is TGTGCCAGCTCACGGGCTAGCGGGTTATACGAGCAGTACTTC. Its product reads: CASSRASGLYEQYF.